This T cell receptor (beta chain) was captured by sequencing in a study of T-cell memory formation after mild COVID-19. About the research overall: Largely donor-specific TCR clusters were found. Overall study findings and caveats: Among contracting clones, CD4+ were mainly CM/EM and CD8+ enriched in EMRA. Some SARS-CoV-2-responding clones were already detected in memory before infection.

TCRdb passed the 5' RACE reads through MiXCR, listing each CDR3 protein once. This table has roughly 130,000 distinct CDR3 sequences, approximately 15% appearing once. Remarks on this clonotype: Its antigen is as yet unknown. The junction and the germline gene differ at one end; a read error may be behind it.

Germline V gene sequence: CDR1 MNHEY, CDR2 SMNVEV (reference sequence). This CDR3 has 13 residues. The chain recombines TRBV27 with TRBJ2-5, with 7 bases that match TRBD2. Material for sequencing was PBMCs or a T cell subset sorted from them (not recorded which). This clonotype was sampled from a man aged 18 to 30 who had mild COVID-19 (a few samples of this study predate the infection). Cell type and time point are not known. Written as DNA, the CDR3 is TGTGCCAGCAGTGAACGTACCGGGACTACCTGCTTCTTC. It specifies CASSERTGTTCFF.